This TCR beta chain derives from a study of blood T cell repertoires in COVID-19. At the level of the study: Donors in the United States, Italy and Spain gave samples during acute or convalescent COVID-19. From T cells, B-cell-depleted T cells, or PBMCs came the material, which was cDNA or gDNA.

Per the original data handling: For nucleated cells, counts were estimated from reference gene primer amplification. The repertoire was sequenced with immunoSEQ multiplex PCR; TCRdb's copy has only in-frame clones and lacks some. V, J and clone size are those of that table, while D and trimming were read from the DNA. The table lists under 150,000 clones, around 80% of them singletons. The CDR3 contains 13 residues. The V and J ends lost 2 bases and 6 bases respectively, with 8 bases between them. From germline, CDR1 is SGHTA and CDR2 FQGTGA. This sequence originates from a man in his 60s with active or convalescent COVID-19. Sequenced: peripheral blood. The rearrangement links TRBV7-3 to TRBJ2-1; maybe TRBD2 (5 bases). The CDR3 sequence is CASSLLRANEQFF. DNA for the CDR3: TGTGCCAGCAGCTTACTGAGGGCCAATGAGCAGTTCTTC.